This is a list of T cell receptor beta chains from one sample in a study of shared clonotypes between healthy human individuals. Data came from immunoSEQ multiplex PCR; TCRdb stores just in-frame clones and leaves some out. The table has 1,500,000 or so clones, approximately 98.5% seen once; the top ten hold around 0.33%. Material: naive CD4+ T cells sorted from blood. The receptors here all came from a man younger than 40 in good health. The CDR3 runs from the conserved cysteine through the conserved F or W. The D gene is left open where the match is weak. Expanded clones are given a class, and other clones once, few, many or no size at all.

clone_size: .
d_call: .
v_call: TRBV5-1
j_call: TRBJ2-5
cdr3_nt: TGCGCCAGCAGCTTACGTTCACGAACCAACAAAGAGACCCAGTACTTC
cdr3_aa: CASSLRSRTNKETQYF

clone_size: .
d_call: .
v_call: TRBV10-3
j_call: TRBJ1-3
cdr3_nt: TGTGCCATCAGTGAAGAGGGGCTTGCTGGAAACACCATATATTTT
cdr3_aa: CAISEEGLAGNTIYF

clone_size: .
d_call: TRBD2
v_call: TRBV9
j_call: TRBJ2-7
cdr3_nt: TGTGCCAGCAGCGTAGCGGCGGGAGGAAACTACGAGCAGTACTTC
cdr3_aa: CASSVAAGGNYEQYF

clone_size: .
d_call: .
v_call: TRBV7-8
j_call: TRBJ2-7
cdr3_nt: TGTGCCAGCAGCTTATATGACTTCGAGCAGTACTTC
cdr3_aa: CASSLYDFEQYF

clone_size: .
d_call: .
v_call: TRBV6-9
j_call: TRBJ1-1
cdr3_nt: TGTGCCAGCACAGCGAACACTGAAGCTTTCTTT
cdr3_aa: CASTANTEAFF

clone_size: .
d_call: TRBD1
v_call: TRBV10-1
j_call: TRBJ1-1
cdr3_nt: TGCGCCAGCAGTGTATCCGGGACAGAGCAAGCTTTCTTT
cdr3_aa: CASSVSGTEQAFF

clone_size: .
d_call: TRBD1
v_call: TRBV2
j_call: TRBJ1-4
cdr3_nt: TGTGCCAGCAGCTGGGACAGGGAGAGGAATGAAAAACTGTTTTTT
cdr3_aa: CASSWDRERNEKLFF

clone_size: .
d_call: TRBD2
v_call: TRBV4-2
j_call: TRBJ2-3
cdr3_nt: TGTGCCAGCAGCCACCCTCCAGGTACTAGCGGGAGGGCAGATACGCAGTATTTT
cdr3_aa: CASSHPPGTSGRADTQYF

clone_size: .
d_call: .
v_call: TRBV6-5
j_call: TRBJ2-2
cdr3_nt: TGTGCCAGCAGTTCCAGGGGAGGCACCGGGGAGCTGTTTTTT
cdr3_aa: CASSSRGGTGELFF

clone_size: .
d_call: .
v_call: TRBV12-2
j_call: TRBJ1-1
cdr3_nt: TGTGCAAGTCGCTTATCAGGCCGGGGAAAGAAAACTGAAGCTTTCTTT
cdr3_aa: CASRLSGRGKKTEAFF

clone_size: .
d_call: .
v_call: TRBV14
j_call: TRBJ2-2
cdr3_nt: TGTGCCAGCAGCCAAGATATTTGGTCCGGGGAGCTGTTTTTT
cdr3_aa: CASSQDIWSGELFF

clone_size: .
d_call: .
v_call: TRBV5-5
j_call: TRBJ2-7
cdr3_nt: TGTGCCAGCAGCCGCGGCTGGGAACACGAGCAGTACTTC
cdr3_aa: CASSRGWEHEQYF

clone_size: .
d_call: TRBD1
v_call: TRBV6-5
j_call: TRBJ2-4
cdr3_nt: TGTGCCAGCAGGGGGACAGGGACATTAGGAAAATCGTACTTC
cdr3_aa: CASRGTGTLGKSYF

clone_size: once
d_call: .
v_call: TRBV25-1
j_call: TRBJ1-3
cdr3_nt: TGTGCCAGCACAGATACAGGGTCGGGAAACACCATATATTTT
cdr3_aa: CASTDTGSGNTIYF

clone_size: .
d_call: .
v_call: TRBV25-1
j_call: TRBJ2-5
cdr3_nt: TGTGCCAGCAGTACGGCAGGGACGGATAGGGCCCAGTACTTC
cdr3_aa: CASSTAGTDRAQYF

clone_size: .
d_call: .
v_call: TRBV18
j_call: TRBJ2-7
cdr3_nt: TGTGCCAGCTCACGGGACTTTAGCTCCTACGAGCAGTACTTC
cdr3_aa: CASSRDFSSYEQYF

clone_size: once
d_call: .
v_call: TRBV4-3
j_call: TRBJ2-7
cdr3_nt: TGCGCCAGCAGCCAGACAAGGCTCCAATACGAGCAGTACTTC
cdr3_aa: CASSQTRLQYEQYF

clone_size: .
d_call: .
v_call: TRBV28
j_call: TRBJ1-5
cdr3_nt: TGTGCCAGCACTTACAGGGTGACAAATCAGCCCCAGCATTTT
cdr3_aa: CASTYRVTNQPQHF